Included here is one T cell receptor (beta chain) sequence, with context. Its antigen is as yet unknown. The CDR3 extends over 16 amino acids. Trimming left V 5 bases short and J 3 bases short, with 16 bases between. The germline V gene encodes CDR1 MDHEN and CDR2 SYDVKM. The source of the sample is a study of PD-L1 blockade in urothelial cancer. Across the whole study: Analysis of the blood was performed 3 weeks (second dose) and 6 weeks after treatment start. Notes on the study in general: Durable-benefit cases showed more tumor-associated blood clone expansion at 3 weeks.

The time point here: peripheral blood 6 weeks after treatment start. Synthetic TCR analog templates were spiked into all PCRs individually. Repertoires were generated with immunoSEQ multiplex PCR, while TCRdb's copy carries only in-frame clones and drops some. This table holds tens of thousands of clones, around 80% found once. The sequences come from PBMCs, collected around atezolizumab (anti-PD-L1) treatment. The rearrangement uses TRBV28 and TRBJ1-4; a weak D match, TRBD1 (5 bases). This clonotype was obtained from a man between 65 and 85 years old with urothelial cancer. CDR3 in DNA: TGTGCCAGCAGTGCATCTACAGGAAACGCTAATGAAAAACTGTTTTTT. Its translation is CASSASTGNANEKLFF.